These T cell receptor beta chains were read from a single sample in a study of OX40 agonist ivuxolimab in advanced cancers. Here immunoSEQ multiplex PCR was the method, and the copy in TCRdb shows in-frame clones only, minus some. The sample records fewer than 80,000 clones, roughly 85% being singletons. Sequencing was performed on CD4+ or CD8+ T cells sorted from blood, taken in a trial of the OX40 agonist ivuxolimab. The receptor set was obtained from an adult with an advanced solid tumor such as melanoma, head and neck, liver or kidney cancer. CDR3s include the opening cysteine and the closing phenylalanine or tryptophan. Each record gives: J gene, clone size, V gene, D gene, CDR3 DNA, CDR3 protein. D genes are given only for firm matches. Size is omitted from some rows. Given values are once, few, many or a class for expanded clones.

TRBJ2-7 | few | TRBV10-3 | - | TGTGCAATCAGTGAGCCGGGATCAGGGGTCCCCTACGAGCAGTACTTC | CAISEPGSGVPYEQYF
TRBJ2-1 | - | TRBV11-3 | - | TGTGCCAGCAGCTTAGATGGTCCCTCGGGTGAGCAGTTCTTC | CASSLDGPSGEQFF
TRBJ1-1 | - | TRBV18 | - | TGTGCCAGCACAGCCTCGGAGGGGTGGGACACTGAAGCTTTCTTT | CASTASEGWDTEAFF
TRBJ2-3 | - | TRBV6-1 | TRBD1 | TGTGCCAGCAGCTCCGGGACAGGGAGGACAGATACGCAGTATTTT | CASSSGTGRTDTQYF
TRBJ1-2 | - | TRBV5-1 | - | TGCGCCAGCAGCTTGGAAGGGACTGCTTTACGAGGCTACACCTTC | CASSLEGTALRGYTF
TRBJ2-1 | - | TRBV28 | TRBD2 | TGTGCCAGCAGTTTATTGAGCGGGAGGGGGAATGAGCAGTTCTTC | CASSLLSGRGNEQFF
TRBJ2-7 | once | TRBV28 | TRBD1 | TGTGCCAGCAGCATAATCCACAGGGGACGGGCTACCTACGAGCAGTACTTC | CASSIIHRGRATYEQYF
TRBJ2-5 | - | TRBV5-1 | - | TGCGCCAGCAGCCCCTTACAGGGCCAAGAGACCCAGTACTTC | CASSPLQGQETQYF
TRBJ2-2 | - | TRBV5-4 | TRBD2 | TGTGCCAGCAGCTTTCAACTAGCGGCGAACACCGGGGAGCTGTTTTTT | CASSFQLAANTGELFF
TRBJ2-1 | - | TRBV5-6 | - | TGTGCCAGCAGCTTGACAGGGTATTTTGAGCAGTTCTTC | CASSLTGYFEQFF
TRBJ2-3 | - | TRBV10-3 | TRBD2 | TGTGCCATCAGTACTAGCGGGGGGGCCAAAGATACGCAGTATTTT | CAISTSGGAKDTQYF
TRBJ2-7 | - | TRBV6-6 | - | TGTGCCAGCAGTTATCCCGGGACCAAAAGCTCCTACGAGCAGTACTTC | CASSYPGTKSSYEQYF
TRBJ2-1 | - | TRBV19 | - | TGTGCCAGTAGTGAACAGAGTAACTCCTACAATGAGCAGTTCTTC | CASSEQSNSYNEQFF
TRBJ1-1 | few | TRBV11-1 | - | TGTGCCAGCAGCCGCGGACAGATGAACACTGAAGCTTTCTTT | CASSRGQMNTEAFF
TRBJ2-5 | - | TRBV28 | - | TGTGCCAGCAGTTCTCCCGTAATTCAGGAGACCCAGTACTTC | CASSSPVIQETQYF
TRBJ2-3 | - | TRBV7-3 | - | TGTGCCAGCAGCACTAGCACAGATACGCAGTATTTT | CASSTSTDTQYF
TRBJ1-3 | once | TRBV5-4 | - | TGTGCCAGCAGCTTGGATGGGATCCTAAGAAACACCATATATTTT | CASSLDGILRNTIYF
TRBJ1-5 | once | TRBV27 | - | TGTGCCAGCACTAGGGAGCAAGGAGTCCAGCCCCAGCATTTT | CASTREQGVQPQHF